This T cell receptor (beta chain) was obtained from a study of blood T cell repertoires in COVID-19. In the study overall: Acute-phase and convalescent COVID-19 samples originated in the United States, Italy and Spain. PBMCs, B-cell-depleted T cells, or T cells provided the cDNA or gDNA that made up the material.

CDR1 and CDR2 (germline): MNHEY, SVGAGI. The germline V and J ends were trimmed by 4 bases and 0 bases, with 13 bases remaining between them. The CDR3 runs 16 residues. In the original workflow: Amplification from reference gene primers served as the basis for estimated nucleated cell counts. The table came from immunoSEQ multiplex PCR; TCRdb's copy has only in-frame clones and leaves some out. V and J calls plus clone size are reproduced from that table; the DNA served to infer D and trimming. The table records around 260,000 clones, roughly four fifths of them present only once. Only a few counts were recorded for this clone.

This receptor was identified in a woman in her fifties or sixties who had recovered from COVID-19. V and J are TRBV6-5 and TRBJ2-1; possible D gene TRBD2, 6 bases. Sequencing was performed on peripheral blood. CDR3 coding DNA: TGTGCCAGCAGTTCGCTAGCGCGGGGCTCCTACAATGAGCAGTTCTTC. This gives the protein CASSSLARGSYNEQFF.